This record concerns one TCR beta chain sequence. The data derive from a study of blood T cell repertoires in COVID-19. Study details: Material from acute and convalescent COVID-19 was sourced from the United States, Italy and Spain. The cDNA or gDNA used as material had been derived from T cells, B-cell-depleted T cells, or PBMCs.

Authors' analysis steps: Cell counts per sample came from amplifying reference gene primers. TCRdb's copy holds only in-frame clones and misses some; the assay was immunoSEQ multiplex PCR. V, J and clone size derive from that table, while D and trimming were established from the DNA sequence. The table includes a few hundred thousand clones, 80% to 90% detected once. The sequenced sample was peripheral blood. The receptor's source is a man aged 40-49 years with acute or convalescent COVID-19.

The CDR3 DNA reads TGCGCCAACCGACAGGTCGGTCAGCCCCAGCATTTT. It is translated as CANRQVGQPQHF. The chain uses TRBV23-1 and TRBJ1-5; D is perhaps TRBD1 (6 bases). TRBV23-1 counts as an open reading frame of uncertain function. This CDR3 contains 12 residues. V gave up 10 bases and J gave up 6 bases, with 13 bases separating them.